This entry is about one TCR beta chain. Germline V gene lookup returns CDR1 SGHNT and CDR2 YYREEE (reference sequence). J gave up 5 bases and V 4 bases, and 12 bases lay outside the gene matches. The CDR3 is made up of 16 amino acids. The record originates from a study of blood T cell repertoires in COVID-19. Whole-study context: From the United States, Italy and Spain came samples of acute and convalescent COVID-19. T cells, B-cell-depleted T cells, or PBMCs supplied cDNA or gDNA.

Per the original data handling: Amplification from reference gene primers served as the basis for estimated nucleated cell counts. Method: immunoSEQ multiplex PCR; TCRdb's copy keeps in-frame clones and lacks some. V, J and clone size derive from that table, while D and trimming were established from the DNA sequence. The table records roughly 180,000 clones, about 81% of them present only once. Specimen: peripheral blood. This TCR came from a woman of 80 years or more with COVID-19, enrolled during active disease. The rearrangement joins TRBV5-4 to TRBJ2-3, with TRBD2 matching over 8 bases. The CDR3 DNA is TGTGCCAGCAGCCGCCTCGCGGGGGGAGTGGGAGATACGCAGTATTTT. It specifies CASSRLAGGVGDTQYF.